A selection of T cell receptor beta chains follows, all from one sample in a study of OX40 agonist ivuxolimab in advanced cancers. Sequencing used immunoSEQ multiplex PCR; TCRdb keeps in-frame clones, though not all of them. Seen here are 65,000 to 95,000 clones, 84% observed once, and the top ten hold around 0.49%. Specimen: CD4+ or CD8+ T cells sorted from blood, collected in a trial of the OX40 agonist ivuxolimab. These receptor sequences come from an adult with an advanced solid tumor such as melanoma, head and neck, liver or kidney cancer. Both conserved end residues are part of each CDR3. D genes are given only for firm matches. Clone size is shown for a subset of rows, as once, few, many or a class of expanded clone.

J | D | size | V | DNA | CDR3
TRBJ2-7 | TRBD1 | once | TRBV5-4 | TGTGCCAGCAGCTTGGACTTCGGACAGGGGATTTCCTACGAGCAGTACTTC | CASSLDFGQGISYEQYF
TRBJ1-2 | NA | few | TRBV30 | TGTGCCTGGATCAATCCATCCAACTATGGCTACACCTTC | CAWINPSNYGYTF
TRBJ2-1 | NA | NA | TRBV7-8 | TGTGCCAGCAGCTTAGAGGGGAACTCCTACAATGAGCAGTTCTTC | CASSLEGNSYNEQFF
TRBJ1-1 | TRBD1 | NA | TRBV5-8 | TGTGTCAGCAGCTTGGGACAGGCAGACACTGAAGCTTTCTTT | CVSSLGQADTEAFF
TRBJ2-7 | NA | NA | TRBV6-1 | TGTGCCAGCAGTGAAAGACTTTCCTTTTCCTACGAGCAGTACTTC | CASSERLSFSYEQYF
TRBJ2-5 | NA | NA | TRBV2 | TGTGCCAGCAGTGAGCGGCAAGAGACCCAGTACTTC | CASSERQETQYF
TRBJ1-2 | NA | NA | TRBV5-1 | TGCGCCAGCAGCCTCCTCCGAGAAGGCTACACCTTC | CASSLLREGYTF
TRBJ1-4 | NA | NA | TRBV18 | TGTGCCAGCCTAGGACAGCCTAATGAAAAACTGTTTTTT | CASLGQPNEKLFF
TRBJ2-7 | TRBD1 | NA | TRBV7-9 | TGTGCCAGCAGCCGGACAGGGGAGCAGTACTTC | CASSRTGEQYF
TRBJ1-5 | NA | NA | TRBV6-6 | TGTGCCAGCAGGATAACAGGACAGAGCAATCAGCCCCAGCATTTT | CASRITGQSNQPQHF
TRBJ2-1 | NA | once | TRBV5-1 | TGCGCCAGCAGCTTCGGCACCACCTCCTACAATGAGCAGTTCTTC | CASSFGTTSYNEQFF
TRBJ2-7 | NA | NA | TRBV27 | TGTGCCAGCAGTTTAAGGGACAAAGCCTACGAGCAGTACTTC | CASSLRDKAYEQYF
TRBJ1-5 | NA | NA | TRBV19 | TGTGCCAGTAGTCCGAGCAATCAGCCCCAGCATTTT | CASSPSNQPQHF
TRBJ1-5 | TRBD1 | NA | TRBV28 | TGTGCCAGCAGTTTAGGTCAGGGGGCAGGAGGCAATCAGCCCCAGCATTTT | CASSLGQGAGGNQPQHF
TRBJ2-2 | NA | NA | TRBV7-3 | TGTGCCAGCAGCTTGGGGAACACCGGGGAGCTGTTTTTT | CASSLGNTGELFF
TRBJ2-3 | NA | few | TRBV27 | TGTGCCAGCACGAACCGAGGGGATAACACAGATACGCAGTATTTT | CASTNRGDNTDTQYF
TRBJ2-1 | TRBD2 | NA | TRBV19 | TGTGCCAGTAGTATCCAGCGGGGCTCCTACAATGAGCAGTTCTTC | CASSIQRGSYNEQFF
TRBJ1-2 | NA | NA | TRBV5-1 | TGCGCCAGCAGCCTGGAGCTGGAGGGCTATGGCTACACCTTC | CASSLELEGYGYTF
TRBJ2-5 | TRBD1 | NA | TRBV9 | TGTGCCAGCAGCGTAACGACAGGGGCCAAGTACTTC | CASSVTTGAKYF
TRBJ2-1 | TRBD2 | NA | TRBV30 | TGTGCCTGGAGTGTAGGACTAGCGGGGGACAATGAGCAGTTCTTC | CAWSVGLAGDNEQFF
TRBJ1-1 | NA | NA | TRBV28 | TGTGCCAGCGAAACACCAACAGGGTACACTGAAGCTTTCTTT | CASETPTGYTEAFF
TRBJ1-2 | TRBD1 | NA | TRBV25-1 | TGTGCCAGCGGGGAATCAGGGGGCGCGGGGTATGGCTACACCTTC | CASGESGGAGYGYTF
TRBJ1-4 | NA | once | TRBV5-6 | TGTGCCAGCAGCTTAGGGGGGGAAAAACTGTTTTTT | CASSLGGEKLFF
TRBJ1-4 | TRBD1 | NA | TRBV10-2 | TGCGCCAGCAGTGGACAGGGGGAAAAGACGCAACTGTTTTTT | CASSGQGEKTQLFF
TRBJ2-3 | NA | NA | TRBV7-9 | TGTGCCAGCAGCTTTTCGTTCCGGGATACGCAGTATTTT | CASSFSFRDTQYF
TRBJ1-2 | NA | NA | TRBV28 | TGTGCCAGCAGTTTGGGGGGTATGAGCTACACCTTC | CASSLGGMSYTF
TRBJ2-5 | NA | NA | TRBV7-2 | TGTGCCAGCAGCACCTCCGTTGGATTCCAAGAGACCCAGTACTTC | CASSTSVGFQETQYF
TRBJ2-1 | NA | NA | TRBV5-1 | TGCGCCAGCAGCCCCGGTACCTCCCTCTACAATGAGCAGTTCTTC | CASSPGTSLYNEQFF
TRBJ1-4 | NA | NA | TRBV28 | TGTGCCAGCAGACCCGGGGCCTATAATGAAAAACTGTTTTTT | CASRPGAYNEKLFF
TRBJ1-4 | TRBD1 | NA | TRBV28 | TGTGCCAGCAGCTTAGGCCCTGGACAGGGACAACTGTTTTTT | CASSLGPGQGQLFF
TRBJ2-2 | TRBD1 | NA | TRBV5-6 | TGTGCCAGCAGCTGGGGACAGTTCAACACCGGGGAGCTGTTTTTT | CASSWGQFNTGELFF
TRBJ2-2 | NA | NA | TRBV7-2 | TGTGCCAGCAGCTTCCGGATTCCCGGGGAGCTGTTTTTT | CASSFRIPGELFF
TRBJ1-4 | NA | NA | TRBV4-1 | TGCGCCAGCAGCCAAGGCCAGGATGAAAAACTGTTTTTT | CASSQGQDEKLFF
TRBJ2-3 | TRBD2 | NA | TRBV27 | TGTGCCAGCAGTTTAGGCGGGGGGGCAATCACAGATACGCAGTATTTT | CASSLGGGAITDTQYF
TRBJ2-7 | NA | NA | TRBV19 | TGTGCCAGTAGTCCACCCGGACAGCCCTACGAGCAGTACTTC | CASSPPGQPYEQYF
TRBJ1-1 | NA | few | TRBV7-9 | TGTGCCAGCAGCTTAACAGGGTTCACTGAAGCTTTCTTT | CASSLTGFTEAFF
TRBJ2-7 | NA | NA | TRBV5-8 | TGTGCCAGCAGCCCCCCGGGACGGAGCCTCTACGAGCAGTACTTC | CASSPPGRSLYEQYF
TRBJ2-1 | TRBD2 | NA | TRBV2 | TGTGCCAGCAAGCGGGGGGAAGACTACAATGAGCAGTTCTTC | CASKRGEDYNEQFF
TRBJ2-3 | NA | NA | TRBV29-1 | TGCAGCGTTGAACATCTTGTCCAGAGCTCTAGCACAGATACGCAGTATTTT | CSVEHLVQSSSTDTQYF
TRBJ1-1 | NA | NA | TRBV27 | TGTGCCAGCAATCGTCGGGGTCTAAACACTGAAGCTTTCTTT | CASNRRGLNTEAFF
TRBJ2-2 | NA | NA | TRBV4-3 | TGCGCCAGCAGCCCCAGCAGGGGATACACCGGGGAGCTGTTTTTT | CASSPSRGYTGELFF
TRBJ1-5 | NA | NA | TRBV18 | TGTGCCAGCTCACCACGTAGGGAGCCCGATCAGCCCCAGCATTTT | CASSPRREPDQPQHF
TRBJ2-1 | NA | NA | TRBV5-6 | TGTGCCAGCAGCCTTCGGAATAGCGCACCTTACTACAATGAGCAGTTCTTC | CASSLRNSAPYYNEQFF